The present T cell receptor beta chain was sequenced within a study of T cell responses to AZD1222 COVID-19 vaccine. Across the study: Researchers grouped second doses given at about 4 or about 12 weeks into one pool.

Study outcomes and limitations: Repertoires were obtained only post-peak T cell response. Along spike, vaccine-associated CD4 TCRs were found throughout, with dominance at 160-218 and 743-854. Spike-specific TCR repertoires showed rising breadth and depth after two AZD1222 doses.

Notes on this clone: Antigen unknown.

Libraries were prepared by immunoSEQ multiplex PCR; TCRdb keeps only in-frame clonotypes and omits some of them. The data show approximately 100,000 clones, just under 90% seen once. Germline-derived CDR1 and CDR2 are SGDLS and YYNGEE. J was trimmed by 8 bases and V by 4 bases; bases with no gene match: 8. The CDR3 covers 13 residues. The J gene is TRBJ1-1, the V gene TRBV9; 7 bases are a match to TRBD1. The receptor comes from an adult in good health. The input for sequencing was peripheral blood, taken on day 0 of AZD1222 vaccination. The CDR3 DNA reads as TGTGCCAGCAGCCCCCGTCAGGACAGGGAAGCTTTCTTT. It is translated as CASSPRQDREAFF.